The 27 T cell receptor beta chains below come from one sample, sequenced in a study of cytomegalovirus exposure and HLA in healthy donors. 13 Jbeta primers and 60 Vbeta primers were used for the PCR. This table comes from immunoSEQ multiplex PCR, and its TCRdb copy is limited to in-frame clones, with some not included. Of hundreds of thousands of clones in the sample, just under 85% are singletons; the top ten hold about 0.6%. The sequenced sample consisted of PBMCs. These receptors all stem from a middle-aged woman in good health and CMV-seronegative.

The chain carries TRBV21-1 and TRBJ2-7; TRBD2 is the table's D call, not checked against the DNA. TRBV21-1 is deemed a pseudogene. This CDR3 comprises 19 residues. The CDR3: CASPQRDRGKMRGGYEQYF. The DNA of the CDR3 is TGTGCCAGCCCACAAAGGGATAGGGGAAAAATGAGGGGGGGGTACGAGCAGTACTTC.

The CDR3 loop reads CASSYGRDQPQHF. CDR3 DNA sequence: TGTGCCAGCAGTTATGGCAGGGATCAGCCCCAGCATTTT. The chain links TRBV6-6 to TRBJ1-5, with D maybe TRBD1 (5 bases). V was clipped by 3 bases and J by 5 bases, with 8 bases between them. Germline CDR1 is MNHNY and CDR2 is SVGAGI (reference sequence). The CDR3 contains 13 residues.

This chain uses TRBV5-1 with TRBJ2-5, with D possibly matching TRBD2 (6 bases). The CDR3 spans 15 residues. The V gene's germline CDR1 is SGHRS and CDR2 YFSETQ. The V gene lost 5 bases and the J gene lost 5 bases, with 19 bases spanning the gap. The CDR3 coding sequence is TGCGCCAGCAGTTCCGGCGGAGGGCTGGCGGAGACCCAGTACTTC. This sequence encodes CASSSGGGLAETQYF.

The rearrangement links TRBV6-5 to TRBJ1-3; D ambiguous. The CDR3 consists of 15 residues. V shed 5 bases and J shed 0 bases, with 11 bases lying between them. Germline V gives CDR1 MNHEY, CDR2 SVGAGI. CDR3 region: CASSKTPSSGNTIYF. The CDR3 DNA reads TGTGCCAGCAGTAAGACACCGAGCTCTGGAAACACCATATATTTT.

This chain links TRBV7-2 with TRBJ2-1, with D uncertain. The CDR3 has 12 amino acids. Deletions cut 5 bases from V and 4 bases from J, with 6 bases between. Germline loops: CDR1 SGHTA, CDR2 FQGNSA. CDR3 sequence: CASSLVYNEQFF. The CDR3 nucleotides are TGTGCCAGCAGCCTTGTTTACAATGAGCAGTTCTTC.

The chain uses TRBV28 and TRBJ2-2, with D possibly being TRBD1 (6 bases). This CDR3 comprises 13 residues. The germline V gene has CDR1 MDHEN and CDR2 SYDVKM. V was pared by 3 bases and J by 8 bases, with 10 bases between. The CDR3 protein is CASSFSGVGELFF. In DNA, the CDR3 is TGTGCCAGCAGTTTTTCAGGGGTGGGGGAGCTGTTTTTT.

This clone was counted a single time. The V gene is TRBV30, the J gene TRBJ2-2; D ambiguous. Trimming took 2 bases from V and 0 from J, leaving 4 bases between them. In germline, CDR1 is GTSNPN, CDR2 SVGIG (reference sequence). The CDR3 is made up of 13 amino acids. As DNA, the CDR3 is TGTGCCTGGAGTCATCCGAACACCGGGGAGCTGTTTTTT. Translated, it gives CAWSHPNTGELFF.

This clone came up a few times. The chain is built from TRBV2 and TRBJ1-2; D not resolved. Germline V gene data show CDR1 as SNHLY and CDR2 as FYNNEI. CDR3 length: 13 residues. V lost 1 base and J 5 bases, leaving 8 bases between the germline ends. CDR3 DNA sequence: TGTGCCAGCAGTGAAGACAGTTTATATGGCTACACCTTC. This sequence encodes CASSEDSLYGYTF.

This clone was picked up a small number of times. This chain joins TRBV28 and TRBJ1-1, with a possible D match to TRBD1 (6 bases). Germline CDR1 reads MDHEN; CDR2 reads SYDVKM. V was pared by 3 bases and J by 0 bases, with 8 bases between. This CDR3 has 14 residues. The CDR3 loop reads CASSFKGVNTEAFF. The CDR3 region has the DNA TGTGCCAGCAGTTTTAAGGGGGTGAACACTGAAGCTTTCTTT.

The sample holds one count of this clone. This chain joins TRBV5-1 and TRBJ1-1, with a weak D call TRBD1 (6 bases). CDR3 length: 14 residues. Germline assignment: CDR1 SGHRS and CDR2 YFSETQ. Trimming removed 4 bases from V and 1 base from J, with 11 bases in between. DNA for the CDR3: TGCGCCAGCAGCGCTATACAGGGGAACACTGAAGCTTTCTTT. Encoded protein: CASSAIQGNTEAFF. The variable domain in full, completed from reference TRBV5-1 and TRBJ1-1, reads KAGVTQTPRYLIKTRGQQVTLSCSPISGHRSVSWYQQTPGQGLQFLFEYFSETQRNKGNFPGRFSGRQFSNSRSEMNVSTLELGDSALYLCASSAIQGNTEAFFGQGTRLTVV.

V is TRBV6-6 and J is TRBJ2-1, with D hard to call. From germline, CDR1 is MNHNY and CDR2 SVGAGI (reference sequence). Trimming pared 8 bases from V and 4 bases from J, leaving 6 bases between. The CDR3 runs 11 residues. This chain's CDR3 is CASAGYNEQFF. The CDR3 nucleotides read TGTGCCAGCGCAGGTTACAATGAGCAGTTCTTC.

CDR3 in amino acids: CASSLLRTGPQPQHF. The DNA for the CDR3 is TGTGCCAGCAGTTTATTGCGGACAGGGCCTCAGCCCCAGCATTTT. The gene calls are TRBV28 and TRBJ1-5; TRBD1 aligns across 8 bases. This CDR3 is 15 amino acids long. Germline CDR1 MDHEN, CDR2 SYDVKM. J lost 6 bases, V lost 1 base, and 5 bases had no gene match.

In this sample, this clone turned up a few times. This rearrangement joins TRBV7-6 to TRBJ1-1; TRBD1 might be the D (5 bases). Germline CDR1 reads SGHVS; CDR2 reads FNYEAQ. This CDR3 has 18 amino acids. V was shortened by 5 bases and J by 0 bases, with 22 bases between the two germline ends. The CDR3 loop reads CASSQTIPTETMNTEAFF. CDR3 nucleotides: TGTGCCAGCAGCCAGACCATACCGACAGAGACCATGAACACTGAAGCTTTCTTT.

The rearrangement joins TRBV4-1 to TRBJ2-1; 7 nucleotides align to TRBD1. CDR1 is MGHRA and CDR2 is YSYEKL in the germline V gene. This CDR3 comprises 15 residues. Germline trimming cut 0 bases from V and 7 bases from J; bases unmatched to any gene: 6. The CDR3 protein is CASSQDRGSPNEQFF. Written as DNA, the CDR3 is TGCGCCAGCAGCCAAGACAGGGGGTCCCCGAATGAGCAGTTCTTC.

This clone was detected only once. The chain uses TRBV5-4 and TRBJ1-4; 9 bases match TRBD1. This CDR3 contains 15 residues. Trimming removed 4 bases from V and 8 bases from J; junction bases left unmatched: 9. CDR1 and CDR2 (germline): SGHNT, YYREEE (reference sequence). CDR3 protein: CASSLTGTGSEKLFF. The CDR3 DNA reads as TGTGCCAGCAGCCTAACTGGGACAGGGAGCGAAAAACTGTTTTTT. Drawing the rest from reference TRBV5-4 and TRBJ1-4, the complete variable domain is ETGVTQSPTHLIKTRGQQVTLRCSSQSGHNTVSWYQQALGQGPQFIFQYYREEENGRGNFPPRFSGLQFPNYSSELNVNALELDDSALYLCASSLTGTGSEKLFFGSGTQLSVL.

The chain recombines TRBV7-2 with TRBJ2-7; no firm D call. V was shortened by 3 bases and J by 3 bases, with 3 bases between the two germline ends. The CDR3 extends over 11 amino acids. The germline CDR1 and CDR2 sequences are SGHTA and FQGNSA. CDR3 in amino acids: CASSFYYEQYF. In DNA, the CDR3 is TGTGCCAGCAGCTTTTACTACGAGCAGTACTTC.

The V gene is TRBV6-1, the J gene TRBJ1-1; TRBD1 agrees at 9 bases. The CDR3 extends over 14 amino acids. Germline V CDR1 and CDR2: MNHNS, SASEGT. Trimming at V came to 7 bases and at J to 4 bases, leaving 7 bases not matched to a gene. The CDR3 region is CASIRDRVGTEAFF. DNA for the CDR3: TGTGCCAGCATTAGGGACAGGGTCGGCACTGAAGCTTTCTTT.

The V and J genes are TRBV19 and TRBJ1-4; D is perhaps TRBD1 (6 bases). The CDR3 runs to 14 residues. Germline-derived CDR1 and CDR2 are LNHDA and SQIVND (reference sequence). Deletions cut 7 bases from V and 3 bases from J, with 12 bases between. CDR3 DNA: TGTGCCAGTATCAAACAGGGAGCTAATGAAAAACTGTTTTTT. Translating it yields CASIKQGANEKLFF.

CDR3 loop: CASSLVSLNTGELFF. The CDR3 DNA follows: TGTGCCAGCAGCTTAGTTTCCCTAAACACCGGGGAGCTGTTTTTT. The chain has TRBV7-2 and TRBJ2-2; D is ambiguous. V dropped 1 base and J dropped 2 bases, with 8 bases sitting between them. The CDR3 is 15 residues long. Germline V CDR1 and CDR2: SGHTA, FQGNSA.

The chain combines TRBV19 with TRBJ2-1; TRBD1 is a possible D gene (7 bases). V was pared by 6 bases and J by 4 bases, with 19 bases between. The CDR3 sequence is 16 residues long. The germline gives CDR1 LNHDA, CDR2 SQIVND (reference sequence). The CDR3 loop is CASRPTRAGGYNEQFF. In DNA, the CDR3 is TGTGCCAGTAGGCCAACCCGTGCAGGGGGGTACAATGAGCAGTTCTTC.

This sequence joins TRBV7-9 and TRBJ2-7; D remains unclear. Germline V gene sequence: CDR1 SEHNR, CDR2 FQNEAQ (reference sequence). This CDR3 spans 14 amino acids. V was pared by 5 bases and J by 7 bases, with 18 bases between. The CDR3 spells CASSPFTRGLEQYF. CDR3 coding DNA: TGTGCCAGCAGCCCCTTTACCCGTGGCCTTGAGCAGTACTTC.

The gene calls are TRBV18 and TRBJ1-5; D unclear. Germline V gives CDR1 KGHSH, CDR2 LQKENI. The CDR3 spans 15 residues. The V gene lost 3 bases and the J gene lost 3 bases, with 12 bases spanning the gap. CDR3 region: CASSPRPGNNQPQHF. CDR3 nucleotide sequence: TGTGCCAGCTCACCGCGGCCGGGAAACAATCAGCCCCAGCATTTT.

This clone was observed a few times. The V call is TRBV9, the J call TRBJ2-1, with D possibly being TRBD2 (6 bases). The CDR3 runs 13 residues. V was clipped by 3 bases and J by 8 bases, with 12 bases between them. CDR1 SGDLS and CDR2 YYNGEE come from the germline V gene. CDR3 amino acids: CASSETSSYEQFF. As DNA, the CDR3 is TGTGCCAGCAGCGAGACTAGTAGCTATGAGCAGTTCTTC.

The chain joins TRBV28 to TRBJ2-7; D remains unclear. CDR1 and CDR2 (germline): MDHEN, SYDVKM. V lost 4 bases to trimming and J lost 0 bases, with 10 bases between them. CDR3 size: 14 residues. The CDR3 nucleotides are TGTGCCAGCAGTTGGCCTGATACCTCCTACGAGCAGTACTTC. Translation: CASSWPDTSYEQYF.

The chain recombines TRBV19 with TRBJ2-3; 7 positions agree with TRBD2. V dropped 7 bases and J dropped 6; count of bases not matched to a gene: 7. The CDR3 consists of 13 residues. The germline CDR1 and CDR2 sequences are LNHDA and SQIVND (reference sequence). In DNA, the CDR3 is TGTGCCAGTAAATGGCGGGGGACCGATACGCAGTATTTT. Protein: CASKWRGTDTQYF.

Note on this clone: Different DNA sequences within this sample yield the same CDR3. The V and J genes are TRBV15 and TRBJ1-2; the match to TRBD1 covers 11 bases. The CDR3 has 17 residues. With V trimmed by 0 bases and J by 3 bases, 6 bases remained unmatched. Germline V gene data show CDR1 as LNHNV and CDR2 as YYDKDF (reference sequence). The CDR3 spells CATSREDRGQLDYGYTF. CDR3 nucleotide sequence: TGTGCCACCAGCAGAGAGGACAGGGGGCAGTTGGACTATGGCTACACCTTC.

The gene calls are TRBV12-5 and TRBJ2-3; TRBD2 aligns across 14 bases. The germline V gene has CDR1 LGHNT and CDR2 FRNRAP. The CDR3 spans 17 residues. The V gene end was trimmed by 6 bases and the J gene end by 3 bases; junction bases not matched to a gene: 8. Here the CDR3 DNA reads TGTGCTAGTGGCGCGGGGACTAGCGGGGGTGGAACAGATACGCAGTATTTT. Translated: CASGAGTSGGGTDTQYF.